This TCR beta chain stems from a study of read filtering for tumor transcriptome and immune sequencing. Every patient had bone marrow sampled while the disease was active. Trimming pared 0 bases from V and 5 bases from J, leaving 7 bases between. CDR3 length: 13 residues. This library used approximately 370 ng RNA and molecular barcoded adaptors spanning alpha/delta and beta/gamma chains. Each CDR3 protein gets one entry after TCRdb re-called the reads with MiXCR. The sample contains 93,000 or so distinct CDR3 sequences, 20% to 25% of which appear only once. The sequence was obtained from a donor at least 40 years old with multiple myeloma. The specimen sequenced was a population of CD138-negative cells sorted from bone marrow. The rearrangement uses TRBV12-3 or TRBV12-4 and TRBJ1-2; no definite D call. The CDR3 here is CASSLAYSYGYTF. CDR3 nucleotide sequence: TGTGCCAGCAGTTTAGCCTACAGTTATGGCTACACCTTC.